This TCR beta chain was obtained from a study of shared clonotypes between healthy human individuals. Across the study: Donors, aged 18 to 49, were a couple of women and a few men.

This clone occurred once. Per germline, CDR1 SGHTA and CDR2 FQGNSA. With 6 bases removed from V and 4 bases from J, the gap between germline ends came to 12 bases. This CDR3 has 14 amino acids. Original analysis: ImmunoSEQ sequences covered only the junction and lacked quality scores; filtering therefore differed. Method: immunoSEQ multiplex PCR; TCRdb's copy keeps in-frame clones and lacks some. V, J and clone size are those of that table, while D and trimming were read from the DNA. The sample carries roughly 2.5 million clones, approximately 92% recorded once. Sequenced input: naive CD4+ T cells sorted from blood. Subset indicated: CD45RA+ positively selected. The V and J genes are TRBV7-2 and TRBJ1-4; no clear D. The TCR was taken from a man aged 18 to 35 in good health. Written as DNA, the CDR3 is TGTGCCAGCAGTAAATCAGGACTTAATGAAAAACTGTTTTTT. Amino acids: CASSKSGLNEKLFF.